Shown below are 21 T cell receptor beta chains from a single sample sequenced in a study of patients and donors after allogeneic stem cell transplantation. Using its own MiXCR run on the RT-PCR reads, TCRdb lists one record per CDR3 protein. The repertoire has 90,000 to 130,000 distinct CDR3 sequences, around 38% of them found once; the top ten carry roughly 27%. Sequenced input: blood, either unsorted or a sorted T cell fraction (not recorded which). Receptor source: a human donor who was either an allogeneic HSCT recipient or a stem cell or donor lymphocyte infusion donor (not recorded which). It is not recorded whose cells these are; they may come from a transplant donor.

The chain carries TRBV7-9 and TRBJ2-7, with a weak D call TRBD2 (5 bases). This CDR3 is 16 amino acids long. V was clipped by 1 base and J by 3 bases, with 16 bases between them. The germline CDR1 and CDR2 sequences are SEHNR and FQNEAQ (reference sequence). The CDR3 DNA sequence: TGTGCCAGCAGCTTAGAGGCTAGCAGACGGGACTACGAGCAGTACTTC. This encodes CASSLEASRRDYEQYF.

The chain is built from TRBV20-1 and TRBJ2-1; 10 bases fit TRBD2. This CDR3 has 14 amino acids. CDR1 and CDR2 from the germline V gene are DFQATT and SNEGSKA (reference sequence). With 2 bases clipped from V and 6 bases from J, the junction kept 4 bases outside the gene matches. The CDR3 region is CSARSSGSLNEQFF. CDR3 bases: TGCAGTGCTAGATCTAGCGGGAGCCTCAATGAGCAGTTCTTC.

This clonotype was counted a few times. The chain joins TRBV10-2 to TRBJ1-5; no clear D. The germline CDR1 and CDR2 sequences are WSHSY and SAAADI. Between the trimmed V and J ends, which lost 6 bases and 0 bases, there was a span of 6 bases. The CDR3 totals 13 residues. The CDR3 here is CASSPNSNQPQHF. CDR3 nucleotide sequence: TGCGCCAGCAGCCCGAATAGCAATCAGCCCCAGCATTTT.

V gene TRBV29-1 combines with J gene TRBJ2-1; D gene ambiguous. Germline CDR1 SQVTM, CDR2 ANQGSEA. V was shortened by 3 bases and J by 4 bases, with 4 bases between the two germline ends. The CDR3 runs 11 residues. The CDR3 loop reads CSVESYNEQFF. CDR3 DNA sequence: TGCAGCGTTGAGAGTTACAATGAGCAGTTCTTC.

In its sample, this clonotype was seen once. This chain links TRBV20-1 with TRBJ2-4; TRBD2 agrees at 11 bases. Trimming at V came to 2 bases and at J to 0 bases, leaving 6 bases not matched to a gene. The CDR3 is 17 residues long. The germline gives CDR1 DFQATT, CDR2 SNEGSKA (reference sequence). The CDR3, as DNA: TGCAGTGCTAGACCACGACTAGCGGGAAAAGCCAAAAACATTCAGTACTTC. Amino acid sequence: CSARPRLAGKAKNIQYF.

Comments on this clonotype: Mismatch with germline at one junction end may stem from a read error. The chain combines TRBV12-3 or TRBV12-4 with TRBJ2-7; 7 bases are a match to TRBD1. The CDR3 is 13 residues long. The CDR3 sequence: CASSPTGFYEQYF. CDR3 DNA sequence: TGCGCCAGCAGTCCGACAGGGTTCTACGAGCAGTACTTC.

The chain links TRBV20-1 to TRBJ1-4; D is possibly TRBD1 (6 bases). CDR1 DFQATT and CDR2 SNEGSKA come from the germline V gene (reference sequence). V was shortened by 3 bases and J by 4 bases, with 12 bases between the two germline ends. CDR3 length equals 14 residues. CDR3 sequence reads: CSARGAGDNEKLFF. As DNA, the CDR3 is TGCAGTGCTAGGGGCGCAGGGGATAATGAAAAACTGTTTTTT.

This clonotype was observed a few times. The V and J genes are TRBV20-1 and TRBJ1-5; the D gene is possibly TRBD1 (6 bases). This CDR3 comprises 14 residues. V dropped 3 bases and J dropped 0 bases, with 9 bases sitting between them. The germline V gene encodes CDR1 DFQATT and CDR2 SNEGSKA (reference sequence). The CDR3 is CSASLTGSNQPQHF. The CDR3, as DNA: TGCAGTGCTAGCCTGACAGGTAGCAATCAGCCCCAGCATTTT.

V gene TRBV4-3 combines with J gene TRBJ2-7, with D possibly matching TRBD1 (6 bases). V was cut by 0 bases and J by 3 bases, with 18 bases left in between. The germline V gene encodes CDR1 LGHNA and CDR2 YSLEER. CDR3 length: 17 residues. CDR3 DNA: TGCGCCAGCAGCCAAGATCCCCCTACAGGGTTACTCTACGAGCAGTACTTC. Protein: CASSQDPPTGLLYEQYF.

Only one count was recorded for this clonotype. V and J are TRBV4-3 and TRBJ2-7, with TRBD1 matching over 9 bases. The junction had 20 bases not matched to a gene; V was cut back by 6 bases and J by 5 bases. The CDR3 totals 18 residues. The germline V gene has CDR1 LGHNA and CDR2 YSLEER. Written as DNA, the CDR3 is TGCGCCAGCAGTCAAACCTTGAGCGCGGGACAGGGATTCAACGAGCAGTACTTC. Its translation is CASSQTLSAGQGFNEQYF.

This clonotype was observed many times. CDR3 sequence (DNA): TGCAGTGCTAAACCGCCCAGGGGGCAGGTTACTGAAGCTTTCTTT. Its protein is CSAKPPRGQVTEAFF. The chain uses TRBV20-1 and TRBJ1-1; 8 nucleotides line up with TRBD1. Germline trimming cut 4 bases from V and 5 bases from J; bases unmatched to any gene: 12. CDR1 and CDR2 from the germline V gene are DFQATT and SNEGSKA (reference sequence). The CDR3 consists of 15 residues.

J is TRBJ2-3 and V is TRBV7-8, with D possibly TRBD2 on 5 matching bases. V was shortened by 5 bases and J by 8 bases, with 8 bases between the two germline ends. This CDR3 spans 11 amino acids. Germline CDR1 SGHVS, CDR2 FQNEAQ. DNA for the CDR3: TGTGCCAGCAGCCCGGGATTTACGCAGTATTTT. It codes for CASSPGFTQYF.

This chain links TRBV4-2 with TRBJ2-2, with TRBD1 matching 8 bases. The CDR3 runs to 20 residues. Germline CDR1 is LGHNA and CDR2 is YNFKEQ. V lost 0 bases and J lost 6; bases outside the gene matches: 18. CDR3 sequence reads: CASSQDNSHSWTGKPGELFF. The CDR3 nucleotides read TGTGCCAGCAGCCAAGATAATTCCCATTCCTGGACAGGGAAACCCGGGGAGCTGTTTTTT.

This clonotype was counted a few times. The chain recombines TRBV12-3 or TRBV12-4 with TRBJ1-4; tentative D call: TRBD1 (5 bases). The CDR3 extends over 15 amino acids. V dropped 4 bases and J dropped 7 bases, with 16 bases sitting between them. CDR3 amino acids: CASSSWTGGGEKLFF. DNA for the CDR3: TGTGCCAGCAGTTCATGGACCGGGGGAGGTGAAAAACTGTTTTTT.

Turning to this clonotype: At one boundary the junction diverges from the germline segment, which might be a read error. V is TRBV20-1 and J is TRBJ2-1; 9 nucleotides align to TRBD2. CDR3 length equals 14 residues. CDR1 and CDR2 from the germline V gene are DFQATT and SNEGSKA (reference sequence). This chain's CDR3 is CSAIGTSYGNEQFF. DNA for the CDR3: TGCAGCGCTATAGGGACTAGCTACGGCAATGAGCAGTTCTTC.

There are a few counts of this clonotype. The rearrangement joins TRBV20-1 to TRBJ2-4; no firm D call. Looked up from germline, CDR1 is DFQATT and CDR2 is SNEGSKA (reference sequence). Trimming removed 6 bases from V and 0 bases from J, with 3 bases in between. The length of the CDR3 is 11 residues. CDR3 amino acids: CSAKAKNIQYF. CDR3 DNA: TGCAGTGCAAAAGCCAAAAACATTCAGTACTTC.

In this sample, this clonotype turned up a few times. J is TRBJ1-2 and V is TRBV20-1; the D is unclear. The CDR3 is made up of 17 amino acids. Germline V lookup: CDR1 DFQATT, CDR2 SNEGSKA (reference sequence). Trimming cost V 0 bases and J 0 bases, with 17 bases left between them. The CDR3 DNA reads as TGCAGTGCTAGAGATCATCTAGATGGGGTAGCTAACTATGGCTACACCTTC. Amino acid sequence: CSARDHLDGVANYGYTF.

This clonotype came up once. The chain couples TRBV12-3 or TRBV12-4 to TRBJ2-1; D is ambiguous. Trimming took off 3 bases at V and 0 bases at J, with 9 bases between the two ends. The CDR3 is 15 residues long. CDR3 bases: TGTGCCAGCAGTTTTTGGGGTAGCTCCTACAATGAGCAGTTCTTC. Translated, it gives CASSFWGSSYNEQFF.

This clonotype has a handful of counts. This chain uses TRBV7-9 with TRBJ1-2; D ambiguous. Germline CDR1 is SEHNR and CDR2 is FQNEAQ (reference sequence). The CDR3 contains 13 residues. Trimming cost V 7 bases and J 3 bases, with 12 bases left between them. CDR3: CASIGDNDYGYTF. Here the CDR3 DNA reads TGTGCCAGCATCGGGGATAATGACTATGGCTACACCTTC.

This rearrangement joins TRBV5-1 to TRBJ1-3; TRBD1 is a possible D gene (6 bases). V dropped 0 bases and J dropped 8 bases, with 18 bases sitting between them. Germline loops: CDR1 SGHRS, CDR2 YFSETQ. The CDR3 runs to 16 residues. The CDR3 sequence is CASSLAPRRKGDTIYF. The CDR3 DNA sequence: TGCGCCAGCAGCTTGGCCCCTCGTCGGAAGGGGGACACCATATATTTT.

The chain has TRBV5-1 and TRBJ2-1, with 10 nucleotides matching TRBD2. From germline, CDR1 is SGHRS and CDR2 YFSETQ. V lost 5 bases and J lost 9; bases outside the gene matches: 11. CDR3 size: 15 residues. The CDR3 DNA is TGCGCCAGCAGTCTCAATAGCGGGAGGACGGGTGAGCAGTTCTTC. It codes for CASSLNSGRTGEQFF.